A single sample is the source of the 30 T cell receptor beta chains below, sequenced in a study of shared clonotypes between healthy human individuals. Clones were sequenced by immunoSEQ multiplex PCR, and TCRdb holds only the in-frame ones, with some missing. The sample gives just over 2,000,000 clones, 90% to 95% of which show up once; under 0.15% is in the top ten. Sequenced: naive CD4+ T cells sorted from blood. Subset noted: CD45RA+ positively selected. These receptors originate from a man aged 18 to 30 in good health.

The rearrangement uses TRBV7-2 and TRBJ1-2, with 9 bases matching TRBD1. CDR3 length: 15 residues. Germline assignment: CDR1 SGHTA and CDR2 FQGNSA. The V and J ends lost 6 bases and 5 bases, in that order; junction bases with no gene match: 10. The DNA for the CDR3 is TGTGCCAGCAGTTCCGAGCCGGGACAGGGTTATGGCTACACCTTC. Translating it yields CASSSEPGQGYGYTF.

This clone has only a few counts. The sample holds other DNA sequences that translate to the same CDR3. The rearrangement joins TRBV6-1 to TRBJ2-7; TRBD1 matches at 8 bases. Per germline, CDR1 MNHNS and CDR2 SASEGT. The CDR3 is 13 residues long. V was pared by 6 bases and J by 2 bases, with 3 bases of the junction left unmatched. CDR3 protein: CASSRTGTYEQYF. DNA for the CDR3: TGTGCCAGCAGCCGGACAGGGACCTACGAGCAGTACTTC.

The chain joins TRBV10-3 to TRBJ1-3, with a tentative D call TRBD1 (6 bases). Germline assignment: CDR1 ENHRY and CDR2 SYGVKD. This CDR3 contains 15 residues. Trimming removed 8 bases at V and 0 bases at J, with 14 bases between. The CDR3: CAISGDLSSGNTIYF. In nucleotides, the CDR3 is TGTGCCATCTCAGGGGATTTGAGCTCTGGAAACACCATATATTTT.

J is TRBJ2-7 and V is TRBV28, with TRBD1 identical over 9 bases. This CDR3 is built from 17 residues. With V trimmed by 4 bases and J by 2 bases, 12 bases remained unmatched. CDR1 and CDR2 from the germline V gene are MDHEN and SYDVKM. The CDR3 bases are TGTGCCAGCAGTTCACTATATCCCGGGACAGGGACCTACGAGCAGTACTTC. Translation: CASSSLYPGTGTYEQYF.

With respect to this clone: Other DNA sequences in the sample encode the same CDR3. The chain links TRBV9 to TRBJ1-1, with 8 bases identical to TRBD1. Germline CDR1 reads SGDLS; CDR2 reads YYNGEE. The V gene end was trimmed by 3 bases and the J gene end by 0 bases; junction bases not matched to a gene: 4. The CDR3 spans 15 residues. Here the CDR3 DNA reads TGTGCCAGCAGCGCATTGGACAGGGTGAACACTGAAGCTTTCTTT. Amino acid sequence: CASSALDRVNTEAFF.

The J gene is TRBJ1-4, the V gene TRBV11-2; 9 nucleotides line up with TRBD1. The V gene's germline CDR1 is SGHAT and CDR2 FQNNGV. V lost 6 bases to trimming and J lost 7 bases; unmatched junction nucleotides: 9. This CDR3 comprises 15 residues. The CDR3 region is CASRSLRDRAEKLFF. CDR3 in DNA: TGTGCCAGCAGGAGTCTCCGGGACAGGGCTGAAAAACTGTTTTTT.

This clone was found many times. The V call is TRBV22-1, the J call TRBJ1-2. TRBV22-1 is a pseudogene segment. This CDR3 is 14 amino acids long. For the CDR3, the DNA is TGTCCTGGGAGCGCATCTAGGCCGGACTATGGCTACACCTTC. It translates to CPGSASRPDYGYTF.

The V gene is TRBV5-6, the J gene TRBJ1-1; D might be TRBD1 (6 bases). Germline V gene sequence: CDR1 SGHDT, CDR2 YYEEEE. The CDR3 covers 15 residues. The V and J ends lost 4 bases and 4 bases respectively, with 17 bases between them. In DNA form, the CDR3 reads TGTGCCAGCAGCCGCAGGGGTACGGGCGTCACTGAAGCTTTCTTT. It translates to CASSRRGTGVTEAFF. Supplemented by reference TRBV5-6 and TRBJ1-1, the full variable domain reads DAGVTQSPTHLIKTRGQQVTLRCSPKSGHDTVSWYQQALGQGPQFIFQYYEEEERQRGNFPDRFSGHQFPNYSSELNVNALLLGDSALYLCASSRRGTGVTEAFFGQGTRLTVV.

The chain carries TRBV23-1 and TRBJ2-7; 7 nucleotides match TRBD1. TRBV23-1 has ORF status, its function being uncertain. V lost 9 bases, J lost 0 bases, and 8 bases stayed unmatched. The CDR3 has 14 residues. The CDR3 is CARFDRDSSYEQYF. For the CDR3, the DNA is TGCGCCAGGTTTGACAGGGACAGCTCCTACGAGCAGTACTTC.

V and J are TRBV7-8 and TRBJ2-1, with D maybe TRBD2 (5 bases). The CDR3 consists of 14 residues. The germline V and J ends were trimmed by 5 bases and 10 bases, with 18 bases remaining between them. Per the germline V gene, CDR1 is SGHVS and CDR2 is FQNEAQ. CDR3 amino acids: CASSPKNIGGEQFF. For the CDR3, the DNA is TGTGCCAGCAGCCCTAAGAACATAGGAGGCGAGCAGTTCTTC.

The chain couples TRBV7-2 to TRBJ2-5; D is undetermined. V lost 5 bases to trimming and J lost 2 bases, with 9 bases between them. The CDR3 is 13 amino acids. Germline loops: CDR1 SGHTA, CDR2 FQGNSA. The CDR3 sequence: CASSGTPQETQYF. The CDR3 coding sequence is TGTGCCAGCAGCGGAACTCCTCAAGAGACCCAGTACTTC.

The chain uses TRBV7-2 and TRBJ1-5; 8 nucleotides line up with TRBD1. CDR1 is SGHTA and CDR2 is FQGNSA in the germline V gene. The CDR3 is made up of 14 amino acids. V was pared by 0 bases and J by 7 bases, with 2 bases of the junction left unmatched. The CDR3 nucleotides are TGTGCCAGCAGCTTAGCGACAGGGGAACAGCCCCAGCATTTT. This encodes CASSLATGEQPQHF.

This chain uses TRBV7-2 with TRBJ2-7; perhaps TRBD1 as D (5 bases). Germline CDR1 is SGHTA and CDR2 is FQGNSA. CDR3 length equals 15 residues. Trimming pared 4 bases from V and 2 bases from J, leaving 15 bases between. The DNA of the CDR3 is TGTGCCAGCAGCTCCCGAACTCGACAGCCCTACGAGCAGTACTTC. Translation gives CASSSRTRQPYEQYF.

This clone was seen just once. The V and J genes are TRBV29-1 and TRBJ1-5; D call uncertain. V was clipped by 4 bases and J by 4 bases, with 17 bases between them. The V gene's germline CDR1 is SQVTM and CDR2 ANQGSEA. This CDR3 comprises 15 residues. CDR3 DNA: TGCAGCGTTGTATTCGGTTCCGGTCGGAATCAGCCCCAGCATTTT. It is translated as CSVVFGSGRNQPQHF.

V usage is TRBV11-2 and J usage is TRBJ2-3; 9 nucleotides match TRBD2. Unmatched junction bases numbered 4, after V lost 3 bases and J lost 3 bases. The germline V gene encodes CDR1 SGHAT and CDR2 FQNNGV. The CDR3 loop spans 15 amino acids. CDR3 region: CASSFYLAGTDTQYF. The CDR3 DNA follows: TGTGCCAGCAGCTTTTATCTAGCGGGAACAGATACGCAGTATTTT.

In this sample, this clone turned up once. The CDR3 here is CASSNGGTTSTDTQYF. The CDR3, as DNA: TGTGCCAGTAGTAATGGAGGGACAACTAGCACAGATACGCAGTATTTT. The chain links TRBV19 to TRBJ2-3; either TRBD1 or TRBD2 may fit D (6 bases each). This CDR3 spans 16 amino acids. V lost 4 bases, J lost 0 bases, and 14 bases lay in between. Germline CDR1 LNHDA, CDR2 SQIVND (reference sequence).

The chain is built from TRBV19 and TRBJ2-3, with D perhaps assigned TRBD1 or TRBD2 (5 bases each). Germline values: CDR1 LNHDA, CDR2 SQIVND (reference sequence). V gave up 6 bases and J gave up 2 bases, with 9 bases separating them. CDR3 length: 13 amino acids. CDR3 nucleotides: TGTGCCAGTAGAGCCGGGACCACAGATACGCAGTATTTT. Protein: CASRAGTTDTQYF.

The chain links TRBV30 to TRBJ2-5; D call uncertain. The V end lost 2 bases, the J end lost 4 bases, and 5 bases lay between the germline ends. CDR1 and CDR2 from the germline V gene are GTSNPN and SVGIG (reference sequence). The CDR3 runs to 11 residues. CDR3 DNA sequence: TGTGCCTGGAGTCATTTAGAGACCCAGTACTTC. Translated: CAWSHLETQYF.

The chain joins TRBV6-6 to TRBJ2-7, with D maybe TRBD2 (6 bases). CDR1 is MNHNY, CDR2 SVGAGI, per germline (reference sequence). Trimming stripped 6 bases from V and 3 bases from J, with 15 bases between. The CDR3 covers 14 residues. The CDR3 DNA sequence: TGTGCCAGCAGGCCTCGGGTGGAGGGCTACGAGCAGTACTTC. It is translated as CASRPRVEGYEQYF.

The chain couples TRBV5-6 to TRBJ2-3, with D possibly matching TRBD2 (5 bases). The CDR3 has 16 amino acids. V was trimmed by 1 base and J by 2 bases, leaving 14 bases between them. The germline V gene has CDR1 SGHDT and CDR2 YYEEEE. The CDR3 loop is CASSLSRRAATDTQYF. In DNA form, the CDR3 reads TGTGCCAGCAGCTTGAGTAGGCGGGCAGCCACAGATACGCAGTATTTT.

The V and J genes are TRBV7-3 and TRBJ2-5, with TRBD1 matching over 8 bases. The germline CDR1 and CDR2 sequences are SGHTA and FQGTGA. CDR3 size: 18 residues. Germline trimming cut 5 bases from V and 1 base from J; bases unmatched to any gene: 15. CDR3 nucleotide sequence: TGTGCCAGCAGCATCGGAACAGGGGGTGGGCCTCGCCAAGAGACCCAGTACTTC. It translates to CASSIGTGGGPRQETQYF.

V gene TRBV5-1 combines with J gene TRBJ1-4; D might be TRBD1 (6 bases). V dropped 3 bases and J dropped 1 base, with 13 bases sitting between them. In germline, CDR1 is SGHRS, CDR2 YFSETQ. The CDR3 is made up of 16 amino acids. The CDR3 spells CASSSTGRGTNEKLFF. DNA for the CDR3: TGCGCCAGCAGCTCCACAGGGAGGGGAACTAATGAAAAACTGTTTTTT.

This clone was seen once. Other DNA variants within this sample encode the same CDR3. The gene calls are TRBV5-1 and TRBJ2-5; 9 bases match TRBD1. Germline V lookup: CDR1 SGHRS, CDR2 YFSETQ. There are 14 residues in the CDR3. The V gene end was trimmed by 4 bases and the J gene end by 2 bases; junction bases not matched to a gene: 3. CDR3 in amino acids: CASSIGQGQETQYF. The CDR3 coding sequence is TGCGCCAGCAGCATAGGACAGGGGCAAGAGACCCAGTACTTC.

This sequence joins TRBV5-6 and TRBJ1-1, with D perhaps TRBD1 (5 bases). The CDR3 is 11 residues long. Trimming shortened V by 3 bases and J by 9 bases, and 9 bases separated the two germline ends. CDR1 is SGHDT and CDR2 is YYEEEE in the germline V gene. CDR3 in amino acids: CASSWGPKAFF. CDR3 nucleotide sequence: TGTGCCAGCAGCTGGGGCCCTAAAGCTTTCTTT.

J is TRBJ2-5 and V is TRBV5-1, with D tentatively TRBD1 or TRBD2 (5 bases each). V lost 7 bases and J 1 base, leaving 14 bases between the germline ends. The CDR3 runs to 14 residues. CDR1 and CDR2 from the germline V gene are SGHRS and YFSETQ. The CDR3 protein is CASRTGPTQETQYF. As DNA, the CDR3 is TGCGCCAGCCGAACGGGACCGACCCAAGAGACCCAGTACTTC.

The gene calls are TRBV7-9 and TRBJ1-2; 7 bases agree with TRBD1. V lost 3 bases, J lost 0 bases, and 4 bases stayed unmatched. This CDR3 spans 15 amino acids. Germline loops: CDR1 SEHNR, CDR2 FQNEAQ (reference sequence). This chain's CDR3 is CASSFLGQTNYGYTF. Written as DNA, the CDR3 is TGTGCCAGCAGCTTCCTGGGACAGACTAACTATGGCTACACCTTC.

Regarding this clone: A read error may produce the germline difference seen at one junction end. V gene TRBV7-7 combines with J gene TRBJ2-5; D possibly corresponds to TRBD1 (5 bases). This CDR3 has 14 residues. Germline V lookup: CDR1 SSHAT, CDR2 FNYEAQ (reference sequence). DNA for the CDR3: TGTGCTAGCAGCCCCATGCCCCAGGGAGAGACCCAGTACTTC. Its protein product is CASSPMPQGETQYF. Variable domain in full (rest from reference TRBV7-7 and TRBJ2-5): GAGVSQSPRYKVTKRGQDVTLRCDPISSHATLYWYQQALGQGPEFLTYFNYEAQPDKSGLPSDRFSAERPEGSISTLTIQRTEQRDSAMYRCASSPMPQGETQYFGPGTRLLVL.

The V and J genes are TRBV6-6 and TRBJ1-4; TRBD1 is a possible D gene (6 bases). CDR1 MNHNY and CDR2 SVGAGI come from the germline V gene (reference sequence). The CDR3 totals 15 residues. V was cut by 0 bases and J by 7 bases, with 12 bases left in between. CDR3 DNA: TGTGCCAGCAGTTACTCACGGGGGCGGATTGAAAAACTGTTTTTT. Amino acids: CASSYSRGRIEKLFF.

V usage is TRBV19 and J usage is TRBJ2-2; 7 nucleotides align to TRBD2. This CDR3 comprises 14 residues. After removal of 8 bases from V and 6 bases from J, the junction contained 9 bases not matched to a gene. Looked up from germline, CDR1 is LNHDA and CDR2 is SQIVND (reference sequence). For the CDR3, the DNA is TGTGCCAGTGGACTAGTCGGACGGGCCGGGGAGCTGTTTTTT. Translating gives CASGLVGRAGELFF. Supplemented by reference TRBV19 and TRBJ2-2, the full variable domain reads DGGITQSPKYLFRKEGQNVTLSCEQNLNHDAMYWYRQDPGQGLRLIYYSQIVNDFQKGDIAEGYSVSREKKESFPLTVTSAQKNPTAFYLCASGLVGRAGELFFGEGSRLTVL.

This chain uses TRBV7-9 with TRBJ2-3; D could derive from TRBD1 or TRBD2 (6 bases each). V was pared by 1 base and J by 2 bases, with 13 bases between. The CDR3 contains 16 residues. Per the germline V gene, CDR1 is SEHNR and CDR2 is FQNEAQ (reference sequence). CDR3 protein: CASSLVAGGFTDTQYF. CDR3 nucleotide sequence: TGTGCCAGCAGCTTAGTAGCCGGGGGCTTCACAGATACGCAGTATTTT.